This TCR beta chain was documented in a study of blood T cell repertoires in COVID-19. Study at large: Nucleic acid was either cDNA or gDNA, and it came from T cells, B-cell-depleted T cells, or PBMCs.

This table comes from immunoSEQ multiplex PCR, and its TCRdb copy is limited to in-frame clones, with some not included. The sample shows around 15,000 clones, around 86% of them seen only once. The CDR3 is made up of 14 amino acids. Germline CDR1 reads SGHAT; CDR2 reads FQNNGV. Trimming took 5 bases from V and 5 from J; bases not matched to a gene: 8. The TCR comes from a human donor in a cohort sampled during active COVID-19. Sample: peripheral blood. This chain links TRBV11-2 with TRBJ2-7; 8 bases fit TRBD2. In nucleotides, the CDR3 is TGTGCCAGCAGCCCAGCAGCGGGGGCGGACGAGCAGTACTTC. Its protein is CASSPAAGADEQYF. Supplemented by reference TRBV11-2 and TRBJ2-7, the full variable domain reads EAGVAQSPRYKIIEKRQSVAFWCNPISGHATLYWYQQILGQGPKLLIQFQNNGVVDDSQLPKDRFSAERLKGVDSTLKIQPAKLEDSAVYLCASSPAAGADEQYFGPGTRLTVT.